This T cell receptor (beta chain) originates from a study of shared clonotypes between healthy human individuals. Study summary: Three plates each covered CD4 naive and memory; CD8 naive two, CD8 memory one.

Germline V gene data show CDR1 as MDHEN and CDR2 as SYDVKM. The CDR3 loop spans 13 amino acids. Trimming removed 9 bases from V and 0 bases from J, with 9 bases in between. Libraries were prepared by immunoSEQ multiplex PCR; TCRdb keeps only in-frame clonotypes and omits some of them. The profile shows some 2.4 million clones, over 85% of them singletons. This sequence was found in a man aged 18 to 35 in good health. Some clones in this sample may be carry-over from other donors' samples. The genes are TRBV28 and TRBJ1-3; no reliable D call. Sequences were obtained from naive CD4+ T cells from PBMCs. Subset of the sample: CD45RA+ positively selected. The CDR3: CASRTHSGNTIYF. The CDR3 DNA reads as TGTGCCAGTAGGACCCACTCTGGAAACACCATATATTTT. Drawing the rest from reference TRBV28 and TRBJ1-3, the complete variable domain is DVKVTQSSRYLVKRTGEKVFLECVQDMDHENMFWYRQDPGLGLRLIYFSYDVKMKEKGDIPEGYSVSREKKERFSLILESASTNQTSMYLCASRTHSGNTIYFGEGSWLTVV.